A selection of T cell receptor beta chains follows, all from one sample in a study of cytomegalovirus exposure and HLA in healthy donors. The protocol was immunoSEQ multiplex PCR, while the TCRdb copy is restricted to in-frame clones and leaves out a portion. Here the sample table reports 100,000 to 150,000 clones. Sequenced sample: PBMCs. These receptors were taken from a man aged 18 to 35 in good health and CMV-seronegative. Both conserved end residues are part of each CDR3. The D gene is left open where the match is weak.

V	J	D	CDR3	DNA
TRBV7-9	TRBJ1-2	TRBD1	CASSSSRDRGYGYTF	TGTGCCAGCAGCTCAAGCCGGGACAGGGGTTATGGCTACACCTTC
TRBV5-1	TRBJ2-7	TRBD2	CASSLALRLAGLEQYF	TGCGCCAGCAGCTTGGCCCTCAGACTAGCGGGTTTGGAGCAGTACTTC
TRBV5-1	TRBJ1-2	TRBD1	CASSLISGQGGYGYTF	TGCGCCAGCAGCTTGATATCCGGACAGGGGGGCTATGGCTACACCTTC
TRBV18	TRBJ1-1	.	CASSPRTVNTEAFF	TGTGCCAGCTCACCAAGGACAGTGAACACTGAAGCTTTCTTT
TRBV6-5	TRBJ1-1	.	CASSYRGKSSEAFF	TGTGCCAGCAGTTACAGGGGTAAAAGTAGTGAAGCTTTCTTT
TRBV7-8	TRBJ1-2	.	CASSLDEEYGYTF	TGTGCCAGCAGCTTAGACGAGGAATACGGCTACACCTTC
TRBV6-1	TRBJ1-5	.	CASSGTGNSNQPQHF	TGTGCCAGCAGTGGGACGGGGAATAGCAATCAGCCCCAGCATTTT
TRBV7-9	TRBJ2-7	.	CASSLGGGDTYEQYF	TGTGCCAGCAGCTTAGGAGGGGGGGACACCTACGAGCAGTACTTC
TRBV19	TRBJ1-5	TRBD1	CASSYDGTGNQPQHF	TGTGCCAGTAGTTACGACGGGACAGGGAATCAGCCCCAGCATTTT
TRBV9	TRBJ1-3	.	CASSGRQEKGNTIYF	TGTGCCAGCAGCGGTCGTCAGGAAAAAGGAAACACCATATATTTT
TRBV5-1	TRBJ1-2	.	CASSLVGESGYTF	TGCGCCAGCAGCTTGGTCGGGGAGAGTGGCTACACCTTC
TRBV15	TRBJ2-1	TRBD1	CATSRGQGANEQFF	TGTGCCACCAGCAGAGGACAGGGGGCCAATGAGCAGTTCTTC
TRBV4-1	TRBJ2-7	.	CASSRYMSPTPYEQYF	TGCGCCAGCAGCCGATACATGTCTCCAACACCGTACGAGCAGTACTTC
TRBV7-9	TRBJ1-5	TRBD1	CASSTGNQPQHF	TGTGCCAGTTCGACAGGGAATCAGCCCCAGCATTTT
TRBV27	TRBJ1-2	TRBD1	CASSLSRTGGAGGYTF	TGTGCCAGCAGTTTATCTAGAACAGGGGGCGCGGGCGGCTACACCTTC
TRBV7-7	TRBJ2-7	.	CASSRDRNYEQYF	TGTGCTAGCAGCCGAGACAGGAACTACGAGCAGTACTTC
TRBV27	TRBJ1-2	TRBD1	CASSLSRGNYGYTF	TGTGCCAGCAGTTTGAGCAGGGGGAACTATGGCTACACCTTC
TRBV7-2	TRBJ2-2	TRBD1	CASRHDRVGTGELFF	TGTGCCAGCAGACACGACAGGGTCGGCACCGGGGAGCTGTTTTTT
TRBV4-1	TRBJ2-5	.	CASSQAGQGGLGTQYF	TGCGCCAGCAGCCAAGCCGGCCAGGGTGGTTTAGGGACCCAGTACTTC
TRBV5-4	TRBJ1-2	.	CASSLGAASGYTF	TGTGCCAGCAGCTTAGGGGCAGCGTCGGGCTACACCTTC
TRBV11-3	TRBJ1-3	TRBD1	CASSWGQGAGNTIYF	TGTGCCAGCAGCTGGGGACAGGGAGCTGGAAACACCATATATTTT
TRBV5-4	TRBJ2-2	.	CASSLDRVINGELFF	TGTGCCAGCAGCTTGGACCGGGTGATCAACGGGGAGCTGTTTTTT
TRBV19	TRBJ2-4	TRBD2	CASSIDRRLLREGQEAKNIQYF	TGTGCCAGTAGTATAGATCGGAGGCTGCTGCGGGAGGGCCAGGAAGCCAAAAACATTCAGTACTTC
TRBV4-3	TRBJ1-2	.	CASSPNSRGVGYGYTF	TGCGCCAGCAGCCCAAATTCCAGGGGTGTTGGCTATGGCTACACCTTC
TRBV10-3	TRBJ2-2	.	CAISDVAGAGELFF	TGTGCCATCAGTGATGTAGCAGGGGCCGGGGAGCTGTTTTTT
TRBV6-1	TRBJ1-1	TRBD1	CASRGRQGNTEAFF	TGTGCCAGCAGGGGGAGACAGGGCAACACTGAAGCTTTCTTT
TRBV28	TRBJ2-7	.	CASTTATPTREQYF	TGTGCCAGCACCACAGCTACGCCCACTCGGGAGCAGTACTTC
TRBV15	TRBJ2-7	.	CATSRGQLHEQYF	TGTGCCACCAGCAGAGGACAGCTCCACGAGCAGTACTTC
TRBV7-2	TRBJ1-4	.	CASSLVIRDIGPEKLFF	TGTGCCAGCAGCTTAGTAATAAGGGACATAGGGCCTGAAAAACTGTTTTTT
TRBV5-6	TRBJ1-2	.	CASSLDGRVHGYTF	TGTGCCAGCAGCTTGGACGGCAGGGTACACGGCTACACCTTC
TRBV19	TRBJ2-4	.	CASSATASPGNIQYF	TGTGCCAGTAGTGCAACAGCGTCTCCGGGGAACATTCAGTACTTC
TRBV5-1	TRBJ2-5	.	CASSPRQTDRRETQYF	TGCGCCAGCAGCCCCCGGCAGACTGACCGGAGGGAGACCCAGTACTTC
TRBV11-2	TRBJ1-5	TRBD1	CASRLGGGLTGNQPQHF	TGTGCCAGCAGGCTCGGGGGGGGATTGACAGGGAATCAGCCCCAGCATTTT
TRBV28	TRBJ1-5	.	CASSLIASNQPQHF	TGTGCCAGCAGTTTAATAGCTAGCAATCAGCCCCAGCATTTT
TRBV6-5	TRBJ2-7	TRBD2	CASSYLLAPSSYEQYF	TGTGCCAGCAGTTATTTACTAGCGCCGAGCTCCTACGAGCAGTACTTC
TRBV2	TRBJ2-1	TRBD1	CASSEGGPTGYNEQFF	TGTGCCAGCAGTGAAGGGGGCCCGACAGGGTACAATGAGCAGTTCTTC
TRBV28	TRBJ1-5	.	CASRSGVNSNQPQHF	TGTGCCAGCAGGTCGGGAGTTAATAGCAATCAGCCCCAGCATTTT
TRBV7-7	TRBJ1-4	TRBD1	CASSPSARDREKLFF	TGTGCCAGCAGCCCCTCGGCCCGGGACAGAGAAAAACTGTTTTTT
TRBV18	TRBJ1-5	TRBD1	CASSPWDSDQPQHF	TGTGCCAGCTCACCATGGGACAGTGATCAGCCCCAGCATTTT
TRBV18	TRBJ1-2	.	CASSPPGLSQPRLGYTF	TGTGCCAGCTCACCGCCGGGACTCAGCCAACCAAGGTTGGGCTACACCTTC
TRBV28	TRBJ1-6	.	CASSPGLGGNNSPLHF	TGTGCCAGCAGTCCAGGCTTGGGGGGGAACAATTCACCCCTCCACTTT
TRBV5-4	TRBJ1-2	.	CASSLEGVGYTF	TGTGCCAGCAGCTTGGAGGGGGTTGGCTACACCTTC
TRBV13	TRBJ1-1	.	CASSPPGSFDTEAFF	TGTGCCAGCAGCCCACCGGGGAGCTTCGACACTGAAGCTTTCTTT
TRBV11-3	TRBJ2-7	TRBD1	CASSFDREGLDYEQYF	TGTGCCAGCAGCTTCGACAGGGAAGGACTCGACTACGAGCAGTACTTC
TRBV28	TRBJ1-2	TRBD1	CASSLFPTGASDGYTF	TGTGCCAGCAGTTTATTCCCAACAGGGGCAAGTGATGGCTACACCTTC
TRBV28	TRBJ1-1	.	CASRRWGQEAFF	TGTGCCAGCAGACGGTGGGGGCAAGAAGCTTTCTTT
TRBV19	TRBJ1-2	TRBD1	CASSPSRDRGLYGYTF	TGTGCCAGTAGCCCCTCCCGGGACAGGGGCCTCTATGGCTACACCTTC
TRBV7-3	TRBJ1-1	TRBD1	CASSLTDRQGTEAFF	TGTGCCAGCAGCTTAACGGACAGGCAGGGCACTGAAGCTTTCTTT
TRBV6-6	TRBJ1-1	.	CASSYGTNTEAFF	TGTGCCAGCAGTTACGGCACGAACACTGAAGCTTTCTTT
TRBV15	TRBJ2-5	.	CATSRDPLVETQYF	TGTGCCACCAGCAGAGATCCTCTAGTGGAGACCCAGTACTTC
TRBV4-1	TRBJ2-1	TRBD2	CASSQDATSGFIEQFF	TGCGCCAGCAGCCAAGACGCGACTAGCGGGTTTATTGAGCAGTTCTTC
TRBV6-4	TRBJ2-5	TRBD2	CASRPGLAGKETQYF	TGTGCCAGCAGGCCGGGACTAGCGGGAAAAGAGACCCAGTACTTC
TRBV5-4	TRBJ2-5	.	CASSSSSSETQYF	TGTGCCAGCAGCTCCTCTAGCTCAGAGACCCAGTACTTC
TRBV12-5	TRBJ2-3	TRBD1	CASGLTGQDRTTRQYF	TGTGCTAGTGGTCTAACCGGACAGGACCGAACAACAAGGCAGTATTTT